These T cell receptor beta chains were read from a single sample in a study of T-cell reconstitution after alpha-beta-depleted transplantation in children. Each CDR3 protein is one row after TCRdb ran MiXCR on the PCR reads. This sample has about 610,000 distinct CDR3 sequences, with 10% to 13% found just once. Sequencing used PBMCs from the stem cell graft donor, obtained from the stem cell graft. The source is a human donor who donated a stem cell graft to a child with acute myeloid leukemia. CDR3s include the opening cysteine and the closing phenylalanine or tryptophan. The order of the fields is J gene, clone size, D gene, CDR3 length, V gene, CDR3 DNA, CDR3 protein. D genes are given only for firm matches. Expanded clones are given a class, and other clones once, few, many or no size at all.

>TRBJ2-7|many|TRBD2|15|TRBV6-1
TGTGCCAGCAGCCGAGGGACTAGCGGGAGCAGCGAGCAGTACTTC
CASSRGTSGSSEQYF
>TRBJ1-1|many|TRBD1|19|TRBV4-2
TGTGCCAGCAGCCAAGATCCCTCAGGCGCGAGGGGGCCGAACACTGAAGCTTTCTTT
CASSQDPSGARGPNTEAFF
>TRBJ1-1|.|.|12|TRBV27
TGTGCCAGCTACACAGGGAACACTGAAGCTTTCTTT
CASYTGNTEAFF
>TRBJ2-1|few|TRBD2|16|TRBV11-3
TGTGCCAGCACCAAAGGTGGGGCTAGCGGGGACAATGAGCAGTTCTTC
CASTKGGASGDNEQFF
>TRBJ2-7|.|.|14|TRBV27
TGTGCCAGCAGCTTTGCACCCCCCTCCTACGAGCAGTACTTC
CASSFAPPSYEQYF
>TRBJ2-5|many|.|13|TRBV29-1
TGCAGCGTTGACCCCGGGACTGGAGAGGCCCAGTACTTC
CSVDPGTGEAQYF
>TRBJ2-1|many|.|16|TRBV6-5
TGTGCCAGCAGCCGAGAAGGGACACCCTCCTACAATGAGCAGTTCTTC
CASSREGTPSYNEQFF
>TRBJ2-3|few|.|14|TRBV30
TGTGCCTGGAGAGAGGGCGGATACACAGATACGCAGTATTTT
CAWREGGYTDTQYF
>TRBJ2-5|many|.|13|TRBV7-9
TGTGCCAGCAGCTTAGGGCTCCAAGGGACCCAGTACTTC
CASSLGLQGTQYF
>TRBJ2-1|.|.|16|TRBV27
TGTGCCAGCACCGAGGGAGCGCTCAGCTCCTACAATGAGCAGTTCTTC
CASTEGALSSYNEQFF
>TRBJ2-7|.|.|17|TRBV6-2/TRBV6-3
TGTGCCAGCAGCCCACAATTATGGCGCGGGGCAAACTACGAGCAGTACTTC
CASSPQLWRGANYEQYF
>TRBJ2-6|few|.|15|TRBV9
TGTGCCAGCAGCGTCTCGAGCTCTGGGGCCAACGTCCTGACTTTC
CASSVSSSGANVLTF
>TRBJ1-1|few|.|15|TRBV6-2/TRBV6-3
TGTGCCAGCAGGAAAACTGACCTGATGAACACTGAAGCTTTCTTT
CASRKTDLMNTEAFF
>TRBJ1-5|.|TRBD1|14|TRBV6-2/TRBV6-3
TGTGCCAGCAGTTACTTACAGGGGGACCAGCCCCAGCATTTT
CASSYLQGDQPQHF
>TRBJ2-7|many|TRBD2|15|TRBV10-3
TGTGCCATCAGAGCGGGGAGCGGCTCGGCCTACGAGCAGTACTTC
CAIRAGSGSAYEQYF
>TRBJ2-7|few|.|11|TRBV29-1
TGCAGCGCCAAGGAACACTACGAGCAGTACTTC
CSAKEHYEQYF
>TRBJ1-1|few|.|14|TRBV29-1
TGCAGCGTTGAATTGGAGGGGCAGAGGACTGAAGCTTTCTTT
CSVELEGQRTEAFF
>TRBJ1-1|.|TRBD1|14|TRBV7-2
TGTGCCAGCAGTCAGCAGGGGGTCAGGACTGAAGCTTTCTTT
CASSQQGVRTEAFF
>TRBJ2-6|.|.|15|TRBV29-1
TGCAGCGTTTTACCGGGGGCCTCTGGGGCCAACGTCCTGACTTTC
CSVLPGASGANVLTF
>TRBJ2-7|few|.|14|TRBV7-9
TGTGCCAGCAGCTTGAAACGGGAGCTCTACGAGCAGTACTTC
CASSLKRELYEQYF
>TRBJ2-1|many|TRBD2|15|TRBV7-9
TGTGCCAGCAGCCTTAGCGGGATCTCCTACAATGAGCAGTTCTTC
CASSLSGISYNEQFF
>TRBJ1-5|.|TRBD1|15|TRBV6-2/TRBV6-3
TGTGCCAGCAGTTACAGCGGGACAGGTGATCAGCCCCAGCATTTT
CASSYSGTGDQPQHF
>TRBJ1-2|.|.|12|TRBV29-1
TGCAGCGTTGCACAGTTCTCCAATGGCTACACCTTC
CSVAQFSNGYTF
>TRBJ1-1|few|.|14|TRBV6-2/TRBV6-3
TGTGCCAGCAGCCCCCCTCGGGAGAACACTGAAGCTTTCTTT
CASSPPRENTEAFF